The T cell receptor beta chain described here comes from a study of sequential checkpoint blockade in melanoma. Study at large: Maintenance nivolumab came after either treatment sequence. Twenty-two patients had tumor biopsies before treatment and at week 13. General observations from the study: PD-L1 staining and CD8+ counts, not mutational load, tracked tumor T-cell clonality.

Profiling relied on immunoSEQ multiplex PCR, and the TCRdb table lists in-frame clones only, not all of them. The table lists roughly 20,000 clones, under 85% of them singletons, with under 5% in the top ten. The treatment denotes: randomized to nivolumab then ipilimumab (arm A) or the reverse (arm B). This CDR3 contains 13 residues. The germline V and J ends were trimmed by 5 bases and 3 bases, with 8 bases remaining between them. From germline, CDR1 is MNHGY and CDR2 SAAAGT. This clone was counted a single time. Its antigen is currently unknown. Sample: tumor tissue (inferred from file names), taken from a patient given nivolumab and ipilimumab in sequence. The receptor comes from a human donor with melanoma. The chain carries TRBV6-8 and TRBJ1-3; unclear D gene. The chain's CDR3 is CASSPRGGNTIYF. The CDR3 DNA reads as TGTGCCAGCAGTCCCCGGGGTGGAAACACCATATATTTT.